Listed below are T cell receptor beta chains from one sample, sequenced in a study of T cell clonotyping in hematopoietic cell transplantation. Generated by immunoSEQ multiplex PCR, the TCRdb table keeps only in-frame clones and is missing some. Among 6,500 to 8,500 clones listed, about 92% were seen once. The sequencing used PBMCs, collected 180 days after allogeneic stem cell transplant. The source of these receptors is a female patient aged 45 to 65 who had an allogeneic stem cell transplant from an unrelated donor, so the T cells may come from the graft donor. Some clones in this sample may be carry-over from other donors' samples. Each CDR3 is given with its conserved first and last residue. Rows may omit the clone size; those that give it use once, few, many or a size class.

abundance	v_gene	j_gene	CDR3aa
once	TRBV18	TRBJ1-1	CASFLRQGGNTEAFF
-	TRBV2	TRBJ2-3	CASSEPMGGAVLTDTQYF
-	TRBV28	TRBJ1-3	CASSEAGTPLGNTIYF
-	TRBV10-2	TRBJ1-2	CASSSDRGYTF
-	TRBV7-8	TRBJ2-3	CASSLKSGGAFADTQYF
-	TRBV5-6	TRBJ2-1	CASSPGPYNEQFF
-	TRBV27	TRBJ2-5	CASIWETQYF
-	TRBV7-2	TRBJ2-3	CASSFQAGAGTDTQYF
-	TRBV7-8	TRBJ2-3	CASSHRGGLSTDTQYF
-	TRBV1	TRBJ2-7	CTSSQDRSGAAGGPYEQYF
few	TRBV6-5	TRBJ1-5	CASSPQGRNQPQHF
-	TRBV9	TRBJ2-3	CASSTSGTTDTQYF
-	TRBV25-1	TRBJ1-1	CASSGRGRGPNTEAFF
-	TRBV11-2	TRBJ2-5	CASRTGASGSQETQYF
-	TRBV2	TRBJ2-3	CASSQGTDTQYF
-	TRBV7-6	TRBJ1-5	CASSLGAAGSNQPQHF
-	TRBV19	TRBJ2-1	CASRDRENEQFF
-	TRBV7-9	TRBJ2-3	CASSLDTSTDTQYF
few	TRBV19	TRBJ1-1	CASSIDGGAFMNTEAFF
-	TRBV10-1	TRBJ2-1	CARRHHCGNEQFF
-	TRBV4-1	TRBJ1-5	CASSHRRTGTEPQHF
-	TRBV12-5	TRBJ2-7	CASGSGQLYSYEQYF
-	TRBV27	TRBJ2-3	CASSPQPRDRRRNTQYF
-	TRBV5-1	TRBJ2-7	CASSPRTGAGEQYF
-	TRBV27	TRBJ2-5	CASSSWDQETQYF
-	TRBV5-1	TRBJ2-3	CASSLIGDTQYF